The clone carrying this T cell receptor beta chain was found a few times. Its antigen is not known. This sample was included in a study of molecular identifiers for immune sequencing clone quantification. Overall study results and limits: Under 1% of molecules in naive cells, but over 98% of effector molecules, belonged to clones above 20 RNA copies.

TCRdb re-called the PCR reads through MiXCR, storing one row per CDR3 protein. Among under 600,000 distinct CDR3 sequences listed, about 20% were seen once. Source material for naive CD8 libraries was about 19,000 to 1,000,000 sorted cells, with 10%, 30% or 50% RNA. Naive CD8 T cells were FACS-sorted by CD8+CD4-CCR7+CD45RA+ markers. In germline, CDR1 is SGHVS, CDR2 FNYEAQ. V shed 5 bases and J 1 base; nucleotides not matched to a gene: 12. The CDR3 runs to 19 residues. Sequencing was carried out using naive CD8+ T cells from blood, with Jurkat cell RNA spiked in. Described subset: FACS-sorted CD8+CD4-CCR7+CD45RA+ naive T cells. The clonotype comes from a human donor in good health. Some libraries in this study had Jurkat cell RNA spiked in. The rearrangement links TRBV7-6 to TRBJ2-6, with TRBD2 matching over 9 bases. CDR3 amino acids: CASSLTSGARLSGANVLTF. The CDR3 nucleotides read TGTGCCAGCAGCCTGACTAGCGGTGCCCGCCTTTCTGGGGCCAACGTCCTGACTTTC.